This is a list of T cell receptor beta chains from one sample in a study of blood T cell repertoires in COVID-19. Profiling relied on immunoSEQ multiplex PCR, and the TCRdb table lists in-frame clones only, not all of them. Of over 150,000 clones in the sample, approximately 88% were seen once. The specimen was peripheral blood. The receptors were sampled from a woman aged 55-69 years who had recovered from COVID-19. CDR3s include the opening cysteine and the closing phenylalanine or tryptophan. Fields, in order: D gene, clone size, V gene, J gene, CDR3 protein, CDR3 DNA. A D gene is named only where the DNA matches it firmly. Only part of the rows carry a size: once, few, many, or a class if the clone is expanded.

d_gene: -
abundance: many
v_gene: TRBV11-3
j_gene: TRBJ1-1
CDR3aa: CASSLGPRTEAFF
CDR3nt: TGTGCCAGCAGTTTGGGCCCAAGGACTGAAGCTTTCTTT

d_gene: -
abundance: -
v_gene: TRBV28
j_gene: TRBJ2-7
CDR3aa: CASGIRAPYEQYF
CDR3nt: TGTGCCAGCGGGATCAGGGCCCCGTACGAGCAGTACTTC

d_gene: TRBD2
abundance: -
v_gene: TRBV5-1
j_gene: TRBJ2-3
CDR3aa: CASSQGLDRVDTQYF
CDR3nt: TGCGCCAGCAGCCAAGGACTAGATCGAGTAGATACGCAGTATTTT

d_gene: -
abundance: -
v_gene: TRBV7-2
j_gene: TRBJ2-2
CDR3aa: CASSSFLGATGELFF
CDR3nt: TGTGCCAGCAGCTCTTTCCTGGGGGCCACCGGGGAGCTGTTTTTT

d_gene: TRBD1
abundance: -
v_gene: TRBV30
j_gene: TRBJ1-1
CDR3aa: CAADRAVNTEAFF
CDR3nt: TGTGCCGCTGACAGGGCGGTGAACACTGAAGCTTTCTTT

d_gene: TRBD1
abundance: few
v_gene: TRBV19
j_gene: TRBJ2-3
CDR3aa: CASSTRGQDFSTDTQYF
CDR3nt: TGTGCCAGTAGTACCCGGGGACAGGACTTTAGCACAGATACGCAGTATTTT

d_gene: TRBD1
abundance: -
v_gene: TRBV7-2
j_gene: TRBJ2-7
CDR3aa: CASSIYGQGQQYF
CDR3nt: TGTGCCAGCAGCATATACGGACAGGGCCAGCAGTACTTC

d_gene: TRBD2
abundance: -
v_gene: TRBV5-1
j_gene: TRBJ2-5
CDR3aa: CASTTSGGETQYF
CDR3nt: TGCGCCAGCACTACTAGCGGGGGAGAGACCCAGTACTTC

d_gene: TRBD2
abundance: -
v_gene: TRBV2
j_gene: TRBJ2-3
CDR3aa: CASSEYREGTQYF
CDR3nt: TGTGCCAGCAGTGAATACCGGGAGGGAACGCAGTATTTT

d_gene: -
abundance: -
v_gene: TRBV30
j_gene: TRBJ2-3
CDR3aa: CAWTRGQDTQYF
CDR3nt: TGTGCCTGGACACGGGGACAAGATACGCAGTATTTT

d_gene: -
abundance: once
v_gene: TRBV4-2
j_gene: TRBJ1-1
CDR3aa: CASSYGRATTEAFF
CDR3nt: TGTGCCAGCAGCTACGGGAGGGCGACCACTGAAGCTTTCTTT

d_gene: TRBD1
abundance: -
v_gene: TRBV7-9
j_gene: TRBJ1-2
CDR3aa: CASSLGQAAGYTF
CDR3nt: TGTGCCAGCAGCCTGGGACAGGCAGCTGGCTACACCTTC

d_gene: TRBD1
abundance: -
v_gene: TRBV24-1
j_gene: TRBJ1-3
CDR3aa: CATSDSGGAGNTIYF
CDR3nt: TGTGCCACCAGTGATTCAGGGGGTGCCGGAAACACCATATATTTT